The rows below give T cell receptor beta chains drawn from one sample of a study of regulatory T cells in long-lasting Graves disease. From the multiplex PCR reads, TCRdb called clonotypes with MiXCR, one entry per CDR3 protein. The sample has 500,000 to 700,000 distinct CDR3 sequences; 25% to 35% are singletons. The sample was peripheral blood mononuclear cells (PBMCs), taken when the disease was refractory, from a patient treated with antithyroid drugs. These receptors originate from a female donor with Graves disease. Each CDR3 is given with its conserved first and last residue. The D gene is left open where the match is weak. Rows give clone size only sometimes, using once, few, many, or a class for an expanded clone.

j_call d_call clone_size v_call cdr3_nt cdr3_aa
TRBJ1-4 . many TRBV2 TGTGCCAGCAGGTCCTCGCAGACCCTTAATGAAAAACTGTTTTTT CASRSSQTLNEKLFF
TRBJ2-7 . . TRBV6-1 TGTGCCAGCAGTAGAGGGTCCCGGGCCGTGGGGGAAGAGCAGTACTTC CASSRGSRAVGEEQYF
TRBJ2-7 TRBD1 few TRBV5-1 TGCGCCAGCAGCCCATCCGCCAGGGGGAGCTCCTACGAGCAGTACTTC CASSPSARGSSYEQYF
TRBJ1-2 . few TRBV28 TGTGCCAGCAGTTCCCTCGGGGGGGGGGACTATGGCTACACCTTC CASSSLGGGDYGYTF
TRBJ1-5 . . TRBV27 TGTGCCAGCAAACCATACCCGGACGGTCAGCCCCAGCATTTT CASKPYPDGQPQHF
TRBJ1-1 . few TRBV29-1 TGCAGCGCCCGCAGGGCAGACGACACTGAAGCTTTCTTT CSARRADDTEAFF
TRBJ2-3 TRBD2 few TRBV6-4 TGTGCCAGCAGTGACTCGACAAGGACTAGCGCTATGAAGTATTTT CASSDSTRTSAMKYF
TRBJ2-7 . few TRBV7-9 TGTGCCAGCAGCTTAAGGGGGGAATTCTACGAGCAGTACTTC CASSLRGEFYEQYF
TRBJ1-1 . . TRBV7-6 TGTGCCAGCAGCTTAGCGCAAGGTCCCGAGGGAGCTTTCTTT CASSLAQGPEGAFF
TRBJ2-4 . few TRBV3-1 TGTGCCAGCAGCCCGGCAGCCTGGGGCAAAAACATTCAGTACTTC CASSPAAWGKNIQYF
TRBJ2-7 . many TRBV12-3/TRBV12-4 TGTGCCAGCAAAGAGGGGACTTTTGACCGGGGAACCTACGAGCAGTACTTC CASKEGTFDRGTYEQYF
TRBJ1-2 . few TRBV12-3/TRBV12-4 TGTGCCAGCAGTTCAAACTCATGGGGGGGTGCCTATGGCTACACCTTC CASSSNSWGGAYGYTF
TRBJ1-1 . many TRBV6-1 TGTGCCAGCAGTAGGAGGAACACTGAAGCTTTCTTT CASSRRNTEAFF
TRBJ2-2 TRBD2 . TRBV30 TGTGCCTGGTGGACTAGCGGGCTTAACACCGGGGAGCTGTTTTTT CAWWTSGLNTGELFF
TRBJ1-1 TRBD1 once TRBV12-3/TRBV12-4 TGTGCCAGCAGCCCTTCGGACAGGGAGGCTTTCTTT CASSPSDREAFF
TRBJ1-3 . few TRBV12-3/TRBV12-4 TGTGCCAGCAGTCCCCGAGAGGTCGCTAACTCTGGAAACACCATATATTTT CASSPREVANSGNTIYF
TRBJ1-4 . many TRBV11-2 TGTGCCAGCAGCTTAGTTGTAGGACCCGCAACTAATGAAAAACTGTTTTTT CASSLVVGPATNEKLFF
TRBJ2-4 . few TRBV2 TGTGCCAGCAGACGGGGCGGGATACTAGCCAAAAACATTCAGTACTTC CASRRGGILAKNIQYF
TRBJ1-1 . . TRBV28 TGTGCCTGCCTCGGAGCGGGATATTCGGACACTGAAGCTTTCTTT CACLGAGYSDTEAFF
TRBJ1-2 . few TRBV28 TGTGCCAGCAGTTTACCCGGGGGGCCCAGGGACTATGGCTACACCTTC CASSLPGGPRDYGYTF
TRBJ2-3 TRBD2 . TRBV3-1 TGTGCCAGCAGCCAAGAACCGCTAGCGGCCACAGATACGCAGTATTTT CASSQEPLAATDTQYF
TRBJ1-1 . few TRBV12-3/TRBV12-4 TGTGCCAGCAGTTTAAGGTTGGCGGGGCAGCAAAACACTGAAGCTTTCTTT CASSLRLAGQQNTEAFF